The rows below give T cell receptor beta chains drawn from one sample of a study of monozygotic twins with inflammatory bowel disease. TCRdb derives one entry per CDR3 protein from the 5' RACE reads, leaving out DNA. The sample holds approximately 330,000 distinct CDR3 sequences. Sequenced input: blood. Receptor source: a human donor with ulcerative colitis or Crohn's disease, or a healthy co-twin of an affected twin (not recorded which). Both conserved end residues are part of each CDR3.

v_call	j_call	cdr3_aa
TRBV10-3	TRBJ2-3	CASSGEPTDTQYF
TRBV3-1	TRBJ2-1	CASELAGGSSYNEQFF
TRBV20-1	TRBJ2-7	CSAEFGNEQYF
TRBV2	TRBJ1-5	CASGGSAQPQHF
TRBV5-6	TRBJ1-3	CASSLNRFSGNTIYF
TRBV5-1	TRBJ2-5	CASSLVQGSGETQYF
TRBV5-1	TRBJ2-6	CASGVAGGAGANVLTF
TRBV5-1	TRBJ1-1	CASSLREKNTEAFF
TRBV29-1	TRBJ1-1	CSVDELNTEAFF
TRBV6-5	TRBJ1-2	CASRDGNYGYTF
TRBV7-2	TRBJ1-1	CASSPRGPTGGTEAFF
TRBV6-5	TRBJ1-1	CASSYGEGAFF
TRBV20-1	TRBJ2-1	CSASSAGGRNEQFF
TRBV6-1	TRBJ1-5	CASTPRGFSNQPHHF
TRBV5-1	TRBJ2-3	CASSLYGGSDTQYF
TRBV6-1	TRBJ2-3	CASSRTMNPEDTQYF
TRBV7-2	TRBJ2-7	CASSFQGSSYEQYF
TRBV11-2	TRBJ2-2	CASSIGALNTGELFF
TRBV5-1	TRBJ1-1	CASSLQGSRDTEAFF
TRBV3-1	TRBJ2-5	CASSQYLQETQYF
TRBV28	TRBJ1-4	CASSPRQPGREKLFF
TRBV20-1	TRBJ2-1	CSAARTAYNEQFF
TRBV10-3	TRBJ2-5	CAIRQGQGGQETQYF
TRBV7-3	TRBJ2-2	CASSPGTSGRVGELFF
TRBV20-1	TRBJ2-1	CSARIPTTLGLAGSPNNEQFF
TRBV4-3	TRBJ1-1	CASSQDGRNTEAFF